The 7 T cell receptor beta chains listed next were all sequenced from one sample in a study of blood T cell repertoires in COVID-19. Libraries were prepared by immunoSEQ multiplex PCR; TCRdb keeps only in-frame clonotypes and omits some of them. The profile shows a few hundred thousand clones, more than 85% of them singletons. Input material: PBMCs or T cells enriched from blood (not recorded which). The receptor set was obtained from a woman aged 25 to 39 who had recovered from COVID-19.

The V gene is TRBV20-1, the J gene TRBJ1-1; D unclear. Germline V lookup: CDR1 DFQATT, CDR2 SNEGSKA (reference sequence). This CDR3 has 10 residues. With 6 bases removed from V and 6 bases from J, the gap between germline ends came to 8 bases. The DNA for the CDR3 is TGCAGTGCCCCTATTCCTGAAGCTTTCTTT. Encoded protein: CSAPIPEAFF.

This chain links TRBV7-9 with TRBJ2-2; 9 bases are shared with TRBD1. J lost 3 bases, V lost 11 bases, and 7 bases had no gene match. This CDR3 region has 14 residues. Germline loops: CDR1 SEHNR, CDR2 FQNEAQ (reference sequence). CDR3 residues: CASVRTGDTGELFF. Here the CDR3 DNA reads TGTGCCTCCGTCCGGACAGGGGACACCGGGGAGCTGTTTTTT.

The chain recombines TRBV5-5 with TRBJ1-5; D gene uncertain. Deletions cut 1 base from V and 1 base from J, with 6 bases between. Germline V gene data show CDR1 as SGHKS and CDR2 as YYEKEE (reference sequence). CDR3 length equals 14 residues. CDR3 sequence reads: CASSLPGSNQPQHF. In nucleotides, the CDR3 is TGTGCCAGCAGCTTGCCTGGCAGCAATCAGCCCCAGCATTTT. Full variable domain (remainder filled in from reference TRBV5-5 and TRBJ1-5): DAGVTQSPTHLIKTRGQQVTLRCSPISGHKSVSWYQQVLGQGPQFIFQYYEKEERGRGNFPDRFSARQFPNYSSELNVNALLLGDSALYLCASSLPGSNQPQHFGDGTRLSIL.

This rearrangement joins TRBV4-1 to TRBJ1-1, with D possibly being TRBD1 (5 bases). Between the trimmed V and J ends, which lost 1 base and 3 bases, there was a span of 15 bases. In germline, CDR1 is MGHRA, CDR2 YSYEKL. This CDR3 is 16 amino acids long. In DNA form, the CDR3 reads TGCGCCAGCAGCCAAGTCGGGAGAGGGACGGACACTGAAGCTTTCTTT. Translated, it gives CASSQVGRGTDTEAFF.

Only one count was recorded for this clone. The chain has TRBV5-1 and TRBJ2-5; no clear D. Trimming took off 4 bases at V and 1 base at J, with 5 bases between the two ends. Germline V gene data show CDR1 as SGHRS and CDR2 as YFSETQ. CDR3 size: 12 residues. The CDR3 is CASSGPQETQYF. The CDR3 nucleotides are TGCGCCAGCAGCGGGCCCCAAGAGACCCAGTACTTC.

The V gene is TRBV18, the J gene TRBJ1-5; weak D call: TRBD1 (5 bases). V was shortened by 2 bases and J by 2 bases, with 7 bases between the two germline ends. The CDR3 is made up of 14 amino acids. The germline V gene has CDR1 KGHSH and CDR2 LQKENI. CDR3 nucleotides: TGTGCCAGCTCACCAGGGGCAGGCAATCAGCCCCAGCATTTT. Translated: CASSPGAGNQPQHF. The complete variable domain, with remaining parts taken from reference TRBV18 and TRBJ1-5, reads NAGVMQNPRHLVRRRGQEARLRCSPMKGHSHVYWYRQLPEEGLKFMVYLQKENIIDESGMPKERFSAEFPKEGPSILRIQQVVRGDSAAYFCASSPGAGNQPQHFGDGTRLSIL.

The chain carries TRBV28 and TRBJ2-1; no definite D call. Trimming took 5 bases from V and 0 from J, leaving 11 bases between them. The CDR3 covers 15 residues. The germline V gene encodes CDR1 MDHEN and CDR2 SYDVKM. The CDR3 region is CASSGQALSYNEQFF. As DNA, the CDR3 is TGTGCCAGCAGTGGGCAGGCGCTCTCCTACAATGAGCAGTTCTTC.